The T cell receptor (beta chain) under discussion was sequenced for a study of OX40 agonist ivuxolimab in advanced cancers. TCRdb's table, derived via immunoSEQ multiplex PCR, lists solely in-frame clones and lacks some. Of approximately 20,000 clones in the sample, about 76% were seen once. This CDR3 comprises 11 residues. CDR1 SEHNR and CDR2 FQNEAQ come from the germline V gene (reference sequence). V was cut by 4 bases and J by 4 bases, with 5 bases left in between. Only one count was recorded for this clone. This chain links TRBV7-9 with TRBJ2-7; unclear D gene. The sequence was obtained from an adult with an advanced solid tumor such as melanoma, head and neck, liver or kidney cancer. Sample: CD4+ or CD8+ T cells sorted from blood, taken in a trial of the OX40 agonist ivuxolimab. The CDR3 here is CASSSTYEQYF. The CDR3 bases are TGTGCCAGCAGCTCCACTTACGAGCAGTACTTC.